What follows are 10 T cell receptor beta chains derived from one specimen sequenced in a study of human T cells and chemical hapten exposure. TCRdb analysed the RACE reads with MiXCR anew, one entry per CDR3 protein. This table holds about 260,000 distinct CDR3 sequences, roughly 8.9% found once. Specified time point: pre-sensitization, week 0. Treatment meaning: therapeutic diphenylcyclopropenone sensitization with weekly scalp DPC. This specimen was whole blood, taken in connection with sensitization to the hapten diphenylcyclopropenone (DPC). The receptors originated from a woman aged 40 to 50 with alopecia areata. Some clones in this sample may be carry-over from other donors' samples.

This clonotype was counted between two and nine times. The rearrangement uses TRBV5-1 and TRBJ2-3; D perhaps matches TRBD1 (6 bases). CDR3 length equals 15 residues. The V gene lost 4 bases and the J gene lost 0 bases, with 12 bases spanning the gap. The germline V gene encodes CDR1 SGHRS and CDR2 YFSETQ. CDR3 DNA sequence: TGCGCCAGCAGCATCGGACAGAGAAGCACAGATACGCAGTATTTT. Its translation is CASSIGQRSTDTQYF.

This clonotype has at least ten counts. V gene TRBV5-1 combines with J gene TRBJ2-1, with D tentatively TRBD2 (6 bases). CDR1 is SGHRS and CDR2 is YFSETQ in the germline V gene. V was clipped by 8 bases and J by 9 bases, with 15 bases between them. The CDR3 contains 12 residues. The CDR3 loop reads CASAAGGREQFF. The CDR3 region has the DNA TGCGCCAGTGCCGCCGGAGGGCGTGAGCAGTTCTTC.

This chain connects TRBV6-5 to TRBJ2-1, with D perhaps matching TRBD2 (6 bases). The CDR3 consists of 15 residues. Trimming took 2 bases from V and 3 from J, leaving 11 bases between them. The germline V gene has CDR1 MNHEY and CDR2 SVGAGI. DNA of the CDR3: TGTGCCAGCAGTTACGATAGCGGCAGCTACAATGAGCAGTTCTTC. This sequence encodes CASSYDSGSYNEQFF.

The table lists this clonotype with a few counts. The chain employs TRBV6-6 and TRBJ2-3, with 11 bases aligning to TRBD2. From germline, CDR1 is MNHNY and CDR2 SVGAGI (reference sequence). Trimming at V came to 5 bases and at J to 8 bases, leaving 12 bases not matched to a gene. There are 16 residues in the CDR3. The CDR3 is CASSPPGLAGTGTQYF. CDR3 DNA: TGTGCCAGCAGTCCCCCCGGACTAGCGGGTACGGGTACGCAGTATTTT.

In this sample, this clonotype turned up many times. V is TRBV14 and J is TRBJ2-1; 8 bases map to TRBD2. Germline assignment: CDR1 SGHDN and CDR2 FVKESK. The length of the CDR3 is 19 residues. V dropped 3 bases and J dropped 0; count of bases not matched to a gene: 13. The CDR3, as DNA: TGTGCCAGCAGCCACCCTTCTAGCGGGCAACACCTCTCCTACAATGAGCAGTTCTTC. It is translated as CASSHPSSGQHLSYNEQFF.

Only a few counts were recorded for this clonotype. The rearrangement joins TRBV18 to TRBJ1-1; D not resolved. Trimming pared 3 bases from V and 7 bases from J, leaving 12 bases between. The CDR3 covers 13 residues. Germline-derived CDR1 and CDR2 are KGHSH and LQKENI. CDR3 sequence (DNA): TGTGCCAGCTCACCCCAGGACGCACATGAAGCTTTCTTT. As protein: CASSPQDAHEAFF. The full variable domain, in which reference TRBV18 and TRBJ1-1 provide the parts outside the CDR3, is NAGVMQNPRHLVRRRGQEARLRCSPMKGHSHVYWYRQLPEEGLKFMVYLQKENIIDESGMPKERFSAEFPKEGPSILRIQQVVRGDSAAYFCASSPQDAHEAFFGQGTRLTVV.

This clonotype was observed a handful of times. This chain links TRBV28 with TRBJ2-7; TRBD2 agrees at 9 bases. V was pared by 3 bases and J by 7 bases, with 10 bases of the junction left unmatched. From germline, CDR1 is MDHEN and CDR2 SYDVKM. The CDR3 runs 15 residues. CDR3 coding DNA: TGTGCCAGCAGTTTTAGCGGGAGAGGGAGTAAGGAGCAGTACTTC. Its translation is CASSFSGRGSKEQYF. Complete variable domain (other parts from reference TRBV28 and TRBJ2-7): DVKVTQSSRYLVKRTGEKVFLECVQDMDHENMFWYRQDPGLGLRLIYFSYDVKMKEKGDIPEGYSVSREKKERFSLILESASTNQTSMYLCASSFSGRGSKEQYFGPGTRLTVT.

This clonotype was found a few times. The V and J genes are TRBV20-1 and TRBJ2-7; TRBD1 might be the D (6 bases). Trimming removed 2 bases at V and 2 bases at J, with 13 bases between. Germline CDR1 DFQATT, CDR2 SNEGSKA (reference sequence). This CDR3 region has 14 residues. CDR3 nucleotides: TGCAGTGCTAGATCAGGGGCTAGAACCTACGAGCAGTACTTC. It encodes CSARSGARTYEQYF.

This chain joins TRBV6-5 and TRBJ2-7; D possibly uses TRBD1 or TRBD2 (5 bases each). This CDR3 is 14 amino acids long. The V gene lost 2 bases and the J gene lost 4 bases, with 12 bases spanning the gap. Germline CDR1 reads MNHEY; CDR2 reads SVGAGI. The CDR3 bases are TGTGCCAGCAGTTACGATCCGGGACCTTACGAGCAGTACTTC. It codes for CASSYDPGPYEQYF.

This clonotype has ten or more counts. The rearrangement joins TRBV3-1 to TRBJ2-5; no firm D call. Germline CDR1 and CDR2: LGHDT and YNNKEL (reference sequence). V dropped 4 bases and J dropped 3 bases, with 6 bases sitting between them. This CDR3 spans 12 amino acids. CDR3 coding DNA: TGTGCCAGCAGCCCAAGAAAAGAGACCCAGTACTTC. Amino acids: CASSPRKETQYF.